The T cell receptor beta chain described here comes from a study of cytotoxic CD8 clonotypes in ibrutinib-treated CLL. Germline CDR1 is LGHNA and CDR2 is YSLEER. The germline V and J ends were trimmed by 4 bases and 6 bases, with 19 bases remaining between them. The CDR3 contains 16 residues. Sequenced by immunoSEQ multiplex PCR; TCRdb stores in-frame clones only, minus some. The data hold about 180,000 clones, with approximately 80% observed a single time. The chain couples TRBV4-3 to TRBJ2-1; D assignment may be TRBD1 or TRBD2 (5 bases each). The TCR comes from a human donor with chronic lymphocytic leukemia. The sequencing here drew on PBMCs, taken after 24 months of ibrutinib treatment. For the CDR3, the DNA is TGCGCCAGCAGCCGAAGGGGAAGCGGAGAGGCCAATGAGCAGTTCTTC. Encoded protein: CASSRRGSGEANEQFF.